This T cell receptor (beta chain) appears in the sequencing data of a study of graft-versus-host responses after intestinal transplantation. As for the study in general: Every recipient underwent anti-thymocyte globulin induction, then tacrolimus and steroids for two to three years.

Turning to this clone: Its cognate antigen is unknown.

Germline V gene lookup returns CDR1 MDHEN and CDR2 SYDVKM. The length of the CDR3 is 16 residues. The V and J ends lost 6 bases and 0 bases respectively, with 15 bases between them. The data were produced by immunoSEQ multiplex PCR, yet TCRdb's version contains in-frame clones alone and is incomplete. The repertoire holds some 96,000 clones, more than 85% seen once, with 0.9% to 1% in the top ten. Sample: unstimulated CD4+ T cells sorted from spleen or lymph node cells, taken before transplant. This sequence originates from a human donor who was the organ donor for an intestinal transplant. The chain couples TRBV28 to TRBJ1-3, with D tentatively TRBD1 (5 bases). The CDR3 loop reads CASRAWGRGSGNTIYF. The CDR3 DNA sequence: TGTGCCAGCAGGGCATGGGGCCGCGGCTCTGGAAACACCATATATTTT.